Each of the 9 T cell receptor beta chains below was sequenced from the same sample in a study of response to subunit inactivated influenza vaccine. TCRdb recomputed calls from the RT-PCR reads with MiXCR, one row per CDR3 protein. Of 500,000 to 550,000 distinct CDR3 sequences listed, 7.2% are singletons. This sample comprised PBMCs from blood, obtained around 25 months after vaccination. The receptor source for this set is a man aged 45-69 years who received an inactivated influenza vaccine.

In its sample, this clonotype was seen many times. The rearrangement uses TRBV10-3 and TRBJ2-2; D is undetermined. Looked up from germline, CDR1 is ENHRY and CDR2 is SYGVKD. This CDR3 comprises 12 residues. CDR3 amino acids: CGTHRDTGELFF. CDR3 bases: TGTGGTACACACCGCGACACCGGGGAGCTGTTTTTT.

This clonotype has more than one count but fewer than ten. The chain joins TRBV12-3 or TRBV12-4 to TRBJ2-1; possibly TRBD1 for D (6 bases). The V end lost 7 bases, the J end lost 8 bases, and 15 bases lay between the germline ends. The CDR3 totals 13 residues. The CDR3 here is CASTQSPGDEQFF. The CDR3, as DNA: TGTGCCAGCACCCAAAGCCCAGGGGATGAGCAGTTCTTC.

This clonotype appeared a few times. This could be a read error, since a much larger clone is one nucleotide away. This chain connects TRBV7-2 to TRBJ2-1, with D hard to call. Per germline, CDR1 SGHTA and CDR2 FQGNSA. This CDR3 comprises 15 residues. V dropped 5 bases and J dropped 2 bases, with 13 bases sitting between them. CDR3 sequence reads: CASSLSGVPYNEQFF. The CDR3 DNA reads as TGTGCCAGCAGCCTCTCGGGTGTACCCTACAATGAGCAGTTCTTC.

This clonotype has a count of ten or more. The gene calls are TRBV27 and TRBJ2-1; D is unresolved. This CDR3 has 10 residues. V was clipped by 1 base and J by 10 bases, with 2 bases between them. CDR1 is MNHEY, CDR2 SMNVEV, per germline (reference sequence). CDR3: CASSLYEQFF. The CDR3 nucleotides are TGTGCCAGCAGTTTATACGAGCAGTTCTTC.

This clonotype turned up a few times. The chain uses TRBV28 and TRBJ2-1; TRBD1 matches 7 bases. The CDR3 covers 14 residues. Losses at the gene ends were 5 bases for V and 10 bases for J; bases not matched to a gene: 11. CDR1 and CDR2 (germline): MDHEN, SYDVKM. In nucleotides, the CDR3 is TGTGCCAGCAGTACAAAGACAGGGTTGAGGGAGCAGTTCTTC. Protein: CASSTKTGLREQFF.

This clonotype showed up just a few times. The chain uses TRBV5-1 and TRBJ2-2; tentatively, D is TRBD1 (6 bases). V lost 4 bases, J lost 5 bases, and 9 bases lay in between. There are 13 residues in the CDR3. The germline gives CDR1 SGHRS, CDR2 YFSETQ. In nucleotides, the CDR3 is TGCGCCAGCAGCCCGGGGACAACCGGGGAGCTGTTTTTT. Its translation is CASSPGTTGELFF.

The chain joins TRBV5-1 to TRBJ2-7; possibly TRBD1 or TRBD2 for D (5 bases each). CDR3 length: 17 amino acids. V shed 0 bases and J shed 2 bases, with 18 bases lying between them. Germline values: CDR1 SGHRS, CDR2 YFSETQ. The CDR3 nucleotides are TGCGCCAGCAGCTTGGCTCCGGGGCAGGGAACCACCTACGAGCAGTACTTC. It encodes CASSLAPGQGTTYEQYF.

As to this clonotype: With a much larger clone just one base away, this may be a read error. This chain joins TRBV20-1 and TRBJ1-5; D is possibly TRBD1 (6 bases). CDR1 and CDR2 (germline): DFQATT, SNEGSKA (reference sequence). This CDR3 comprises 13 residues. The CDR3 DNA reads TGCTGTGCTAGGGTGCAGGGGCATCAGCCCCAGCATTTT. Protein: CCARVQGHQPQHF.

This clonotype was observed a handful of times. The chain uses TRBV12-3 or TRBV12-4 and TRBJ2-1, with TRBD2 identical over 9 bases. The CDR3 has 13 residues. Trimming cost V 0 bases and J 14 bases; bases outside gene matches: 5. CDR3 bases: TGTGCCAGCAGTTTAGCGCGCGGGAGGGATGAGTTCTTC. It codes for CASSLARGRDEFF.